A single sample is the source of the 20 T cell receptor beta chains below, sequenced in a study of PD-L1 blockade in urothelial cancer. Some clones are missing from TCRdb's copy, which holds only in-frame ones; the method was immunoSEQ multiplex PCR. The sample yields more than 80,000 clones, 82% seen once. Sequenced here: PBMCs, sampled around atezolizumab (anti-PD-L1) treatment. Every receptor here comes from a man between 70 and 80 years old with urothelial cancer.

The count of this clone is one. J is TRBJ2-2 and V is TRBV14, with 7 bases that match TRBD2. CDR1 is SGHDN and CDR2 is FVKESK in the germline V gene. Losses at the gene ends were 2 bases for V and 6 bases for J; bases not matched to a gene: 0. The CDR3 is made up of 13 amino acids. The CDR3: CASSQLAAGELFF. CDR3 nucleotide sequence: TGTGCCAGCAGCCAACTAGCGGCCGGGGAGCTGTTTTTT. Full variable domain (remainder filled in from reference TRBV14 and TRBJ2-2): EAGVTQFPSHSVIEKGQTVTLRCDPISGHDNLYWYRRVMGKEIKFLLHFVKESKQDESGMPNNRFLAERTGGTYSTLKVQPAELEDSGVYFCASSQLAAGELFFGEGSRLTVL.

Here the CDR3 DNA reads TGTGCCAGCAGATCAGGTCCAGCCCTGAACACTGAAGCTTTCTTT. This codes for CASRSGPALNTEAFF. The chain has TRBV5-4 and TRBJ1-1, with no clear D. The length of the CDR3 is 15 residues. The V gene's germline CDR1 is SGHNT and CDR2 YYREEE (reference sequence). The V end lost 5 bases, the J end lost 0 bases, and 14 bases lay between the germline ends. The full variable domain, completed using reference TRBV5-4 and TRBJ1-1, is ETGVTQSPTHLIKTRGQQVTLRCSSQSGHNTVSWYQQALGQGPQFIFQYYREEENGRGNFPPRFSGLQFPNYSSELNVNALELDDSALYLCASRSGPALNTEAFFGQGTRLTVV.

The gene calls are TRBV7-6 and TRBJ2-3; no clear D gene. Per the germline V gene, CDR1 is SGHVS and CDR2 is FNYEAQ. V shed 0 bases and J shed 0 bases, with 4 bases lying between them. The CDR3 is 14 amino acids. This CDR3 is CASSLASSTDTQYF. Here the CDR3 DNA reads TGTGCCAGCAGCTTAGCGAGCAGCACAGATACGCAGTATTTT.

The V call is TRBV9, the J call TRBJ1-5, with a possible D match to TRBD1 (6 bases). Trimming took off 4 bases at V and 0 bases at J, with 11 bases between the two ends. The germline V gene encodes CDR1 SGDLS and CDR2 YYNGEE. The CDR3 has 15 amino acids. The CDR3 loop reads CASSKQGYSNQPQHF. In DNA form, the CDR3 reads TGTGCCAGCAGCAAACAGGGATATAGCAATCAGCCCCAGCATTTT.

The V gene is TRBV11-3, the J gene TRBJ2-3, with 8 bases matching TRBD2. The CDR3 length is 18 residues. Per the germline V gene, CDR1 is SGHNT and CDR2 is YENEEA. V shed 5 bases and J 0 bases; nucleotides not matched to a gene: 13. The CDR3: CASSLGVSGAPSTDTQYF. Written as DNA, the CDR3 is TGTGCCAGCAGCCTCGGGGTTAGCGGGGCCCCTAGCACAGATACGCAGTATTTT.

The table lists this clone with a count of one. This chain joins TRBV6-6 and TRBJ2-3; the match to TRBD2 covers 12 bases. In germline, CDR1 is MNHNY, CDR2 SVGAGI (reference sequence). The CDR3 contains 16 residues. J gave up 6 bases and V 5 bases, and 9 bases lay outside the gene matches. Here the CDR3 DNA reads TGTGCCAGCAGTCAAACGTCTAGCGGGGGGGCTGATACGCAGTATTTT. Its protein product is CASSQTSSGGADTQYF.

This rearrangement joins TRBV14 to TRBJ2-7; maybe TRBD1 (6 bases). Germline CDR1 and CDR2: SGHDN and FVKESK. V was shortened by 4 bases and J by 2 bases, with 12 bases between the two germline ends. CDR3 size: 14 residues. CDR3 amino acids: CASSPLDSPYEQYF. CDR3 bases: TGTGCCAGCAGCCCTTTGGACAGTCCCTACGAGCAGTACTTC.

This clone was seen a few times. This sample includes further DNA sequences coding for the same CDR3. This sequence joins TRBV7-6 and TRBJ2-3; TRBD1 might be the D (6 bases). The V and J ends lost 5 bases and 2 bases respectively, with 14 bases between them. Per germline, CDR1 SGHVS and CDR2 FNYEAQ. This CDR3 spans 15 amino acids. The CDR3 DNA reads as TGTGCCAGCAGCCCCCTGACAGGCACCACAGATACGCAGTATTTT. Residues: CASSPLTGTTDTQYF.

The count of this clone is one. The junction and the germline gene differ at one end; a read error may be behind it. The V gene is TRBV29-1, the J gene TRBJ2-5; a possible D gene is TRBD1 (5 bases). The germline gives CDR1 SQVTM, CDR2 ANQGSEA. CDR3 length: 13 amino acids. The DNA for the CDR3 is TGCAGCGTTTTAGTGGTGGGGCAAGGGACCCAGTACTTC. Its protein product is CSVLVVGQGTQYF.

V usage is TRBV9 and J usage is TRBJ2-5; TRBD2 matches at 7 bases. Germline assignment: CDR1 SGDLS and CDR2 YYNGEE. This CDR3 is built from 16 residues. J was trimmed by 5 bases and V by 0 bases; bases with no gene match: 10. The CDR3 region is CASSVAGRREGETQYF. CDR3 nucleotides: TGTGCCAGCAGCGTAGCTGGGCGGAGGGAGGGCGAGACCCAGTACTTC.

CDR3 coding DNA: TGTGCCAGTAGTATAACCCCGACAGGGAACACTGAAGCTTTCTTT. Protein sequence: CASSITPTGNTEAFF. The chain carries TRBV19 and TRBJ1-1; the D gene is possibly TRBD1 (6 bases). The CDR3 is 15 residues long. Germline V CDR1 and CDR2: LNHDA, SQIVND (reference sequence). V dropped 2 bases and J dropped 1 base, with 11 bases sitting between them.

The chain links TRBV9 to TRBJ1-1, with TRBD1 as a possible D gene (5 bases). The CDR3 extends over 14 amino acids. The V end was cut by 0 bases, the J end by 4 bases, with 10 bases between. Germline V lookup: CDR1 SGDLS, CDR2 YYNGEE. The chain's CDR3 is CASSVDLQGTEAFF. CDR3 DNA: TGTGCCAGCAGCGTAGATTTGCAGGGCACTGAAGCTTTCTTT.

This rearrangement joins TRBV7-6 to TRBJ2-3, with D perhaps matching TRBD1 (6 bases). This CDR3 spans 17 amino acids. Looked up from germline, CDR1 is SGHVS and CDR2 is FNYEAQ. The V end lost 6 bases, the J end lost 6 bases, and 25 bases lay between the germline ends. CDR3 amino acids: CASSHSTGTRGVDTQYF. The DNA for the CDR3 is TGTGCCAGCAGTCATTCCACCGGGACACGCGGAGTGGATACGCAGTATTTT.

The J gene is TRBJ1-3, the V gene TRBV13, with 8 bases that match TRBD1. CDR3 length equals 15 residues. V was clipped by 4 bases and J by 4 bases; unmatched bases: 6. CDR1 and CDR2 (germline): PRHDT, FYEKMQ (reference sequence). The CDR3 bases are TGTGCCAGCAGCTCCCAGACAGGGGCCGGAAACACCATATATTTT. This codes for CASSSQTGAGNTIYF.

The chain combines TRBV10-3 with TRBJ2-1, with 8 nucleotides matching TRBD1. V was clipped by 7 bases and J by 8 bases; unmatched bases: 7. CDR3 size: 13 residues. The germline gives CDR1 ENHRY, CDR2 SYGVKD. CDR3 nucleotide sequence: TGTGCCATCATGCCGGACAGGGTCGATGAGCAGTTCTTC. Amino acids: CAIMPDRVDEQFF.

J is TRBJ2-5 and V is TRBV5-1; D might be TRBD1 (6 bases). The length of the CDR3 is 14 residues. The ends were cut back, 6 bases at V and 2 bases at J, with 14 bases in the middle. Germline V gene sequence: CDR1 SGHRS, CDR2 YFSETQ. CDR3 sequence reads: CASTPGTTQETQYF. DNA of the CDR3: TGCGCCAGCACCCCCGGGACAACACAAGAGACCCAGTACTTC.

DNA of the CDR3: TGTGCCAGCAGTGCAGCGGGAGGCTCCTACGAGCAGTACTTC. It encodes CASSAAGGSYEQYF. This chain connects TRBV7-6 to TRBJ2-7; 9 bases fit TRBD2. The CDR3 contains 14 residues. V shed 6 bases, J shed 0 bases, and the junction held 3 bases outside the gene matches. Germline-derived CDR1 and CDR2 are SGHVS and FNYEAQ.

V gene TRBV6-1 combines with J gene TRBJ1-5; no definite D call. Germline CDR1 is MNHNS and CDR2 is SASEGT. This CDR3 comprises 10 residues. V dropped 8 bases and J dropped 9 bases, with 8 bases sitting between them. The CDR3 nucleotides are TGTGCCAGCGGTCGTAGGCCCCAGCATTTT. Translation: CASGRRPQHF.

This chain connects TRBV5-5 to TRBJ2-7; the D is unclear. Per the germline V gene, CDR1 is SGHKS and CDR2 is YYEKEE (reference sequence). Trimming stripped 2 bases from V and 2 bases from J, with 8 bases between. CDR3 length: 13 residues. The CDR3 loop reads CASSLRVPYEQYF. The CDR3 DNA sequence: TGTGCCAGCAGCTTAAGAGTACCCTACGAGCAGTACTTC.

This clone was detected only a few times. The genes are TRBV15 and TRBJ2-5, with a tentative D call TRBD2 (6 bases). Germline V lookup: CDR1 LNHNV, CDR2 YYDKDF (reference sequence). This CDR3 is 14 amino acids long. Trimming left V 2 bases short and J 3 bases short, with 10 bases between. The CDR3 nucleotides read TGTGCCACCAGCAGAACCCTAGCGAAAGAGACCCAGTACTTC. Its protein product is CATSRTLAKETQYF.